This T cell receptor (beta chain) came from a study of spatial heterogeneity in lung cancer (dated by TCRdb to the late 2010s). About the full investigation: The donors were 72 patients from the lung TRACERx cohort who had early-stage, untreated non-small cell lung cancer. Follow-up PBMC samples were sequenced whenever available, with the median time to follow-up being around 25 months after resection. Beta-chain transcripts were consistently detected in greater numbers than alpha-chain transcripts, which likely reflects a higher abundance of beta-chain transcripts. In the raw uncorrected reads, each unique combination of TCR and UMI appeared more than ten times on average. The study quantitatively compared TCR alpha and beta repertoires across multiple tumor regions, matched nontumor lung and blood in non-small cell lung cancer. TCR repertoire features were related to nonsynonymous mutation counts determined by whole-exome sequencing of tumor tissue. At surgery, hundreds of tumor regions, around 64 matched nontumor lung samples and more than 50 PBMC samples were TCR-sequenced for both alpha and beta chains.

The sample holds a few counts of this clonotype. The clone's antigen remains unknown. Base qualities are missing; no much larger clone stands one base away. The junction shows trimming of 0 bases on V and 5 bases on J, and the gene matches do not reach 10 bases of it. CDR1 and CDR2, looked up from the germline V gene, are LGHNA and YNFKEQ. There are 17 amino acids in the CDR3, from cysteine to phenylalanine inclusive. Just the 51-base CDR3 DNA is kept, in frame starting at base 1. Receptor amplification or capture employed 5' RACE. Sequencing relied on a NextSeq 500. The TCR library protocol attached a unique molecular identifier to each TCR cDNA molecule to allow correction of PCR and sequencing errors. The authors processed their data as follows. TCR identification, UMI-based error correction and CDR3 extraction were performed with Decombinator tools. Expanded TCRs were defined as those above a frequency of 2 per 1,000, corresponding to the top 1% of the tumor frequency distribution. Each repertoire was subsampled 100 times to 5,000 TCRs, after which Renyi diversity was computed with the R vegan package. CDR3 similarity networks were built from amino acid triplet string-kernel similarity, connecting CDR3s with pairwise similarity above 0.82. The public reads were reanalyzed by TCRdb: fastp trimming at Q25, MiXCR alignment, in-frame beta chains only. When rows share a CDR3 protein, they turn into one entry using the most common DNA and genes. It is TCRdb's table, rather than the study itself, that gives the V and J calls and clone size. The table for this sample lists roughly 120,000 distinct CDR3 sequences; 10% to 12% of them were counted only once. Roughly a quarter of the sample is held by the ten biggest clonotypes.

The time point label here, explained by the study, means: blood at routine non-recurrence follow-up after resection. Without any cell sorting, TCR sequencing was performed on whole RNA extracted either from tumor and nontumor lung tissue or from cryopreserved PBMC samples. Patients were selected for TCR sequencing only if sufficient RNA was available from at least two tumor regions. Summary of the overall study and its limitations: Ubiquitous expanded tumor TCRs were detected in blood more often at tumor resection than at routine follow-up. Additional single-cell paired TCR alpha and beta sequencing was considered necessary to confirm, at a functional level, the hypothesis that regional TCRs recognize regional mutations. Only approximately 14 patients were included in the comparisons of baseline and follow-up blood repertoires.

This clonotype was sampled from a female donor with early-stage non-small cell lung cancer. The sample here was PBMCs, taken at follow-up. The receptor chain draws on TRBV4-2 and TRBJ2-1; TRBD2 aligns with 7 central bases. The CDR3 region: CASSQDIGLAANNEQFF. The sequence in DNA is TGTGCCAGCAGCCAAGATATAGGGCTAGCGGCTAACAATGAGCAGTTCTTC.